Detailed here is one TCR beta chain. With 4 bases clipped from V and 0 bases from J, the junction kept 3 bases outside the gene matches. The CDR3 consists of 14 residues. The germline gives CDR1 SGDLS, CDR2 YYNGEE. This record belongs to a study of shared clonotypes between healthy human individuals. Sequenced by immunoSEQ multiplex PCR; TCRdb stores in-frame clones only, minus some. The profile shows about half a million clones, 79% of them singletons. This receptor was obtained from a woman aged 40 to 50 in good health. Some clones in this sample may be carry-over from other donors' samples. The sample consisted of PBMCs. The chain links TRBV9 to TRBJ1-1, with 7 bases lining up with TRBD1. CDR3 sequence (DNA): TGTGCCAGCAGCCCCGGGACAGTGAACACTGAAGCTTTCTTT. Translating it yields CASSPGTVNTEAFF.